This TCR beta chain was profiled in a study of shared clonotypes between healthy human individuals. With V trimmed by 6 bases and J by 16 bases, 12 bases remained unmatched. The CDR3 loop spans 12 amino acids. Germline CDR1 and CDR2: SNHLY and FYNNEI. Profiling relied on immunoSEQ multiplex PCR, and the TCRdb table lists in-frame clones only, not all of them. The sample lists about 380,000 clones, just over 95% occurring once. Points from the study as a whole: The study's rarefaction showed incomplete sorted-subset sequencing despite large depth. The naive CD4 repertoires of a handful of donors were compared, and about 5% of clonotypes were shared. The authors sampled blood alone, and tissue repertoires likely differ.

Every donor, a Caucasian adult, lived in Nashville, Tennessee. This clone was detected once. As yet, its antigen is unknown. The source of this sequence is a man aged 25 to 40 in good health. Specimen: memory CD8+ T cells sorted from blood. Subset in this sample: CD45RO+ cells pooled with CCR7-negative TemRA cells. The genes are TRBV2 and TRBJ2-4; 7 bases align to TRBD1. The CDR3 DNA is TGTGCCAGCAGGGCAGTCCGGGACAGTGGATACTTC. Its protein is CASRAVRDSGYF. The full variable domain, completed using reference TRBV2 and TRBJ2-4, is EPEVTQTPSHQVTQMGQEVILRCVPISNHLYFYWYRQILGQKVEFLVSFYNNEISEKSEIFDDQFSVERPDGSNFTLKIRSTKLEDSAMYFCASRAVRDSGYFGAGTRLSVL.